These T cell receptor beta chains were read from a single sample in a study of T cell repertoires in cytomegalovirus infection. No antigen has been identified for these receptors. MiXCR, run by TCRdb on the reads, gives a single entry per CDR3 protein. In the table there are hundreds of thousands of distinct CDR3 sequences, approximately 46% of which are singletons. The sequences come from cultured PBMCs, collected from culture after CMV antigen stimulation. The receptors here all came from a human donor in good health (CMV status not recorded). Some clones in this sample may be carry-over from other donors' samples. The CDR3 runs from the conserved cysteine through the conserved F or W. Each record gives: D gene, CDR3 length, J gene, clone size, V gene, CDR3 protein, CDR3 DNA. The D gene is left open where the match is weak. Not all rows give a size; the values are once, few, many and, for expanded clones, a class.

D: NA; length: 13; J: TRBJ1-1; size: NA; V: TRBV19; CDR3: CASKMQGGTEAFF; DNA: TGTGCCAGTAAGATGCAAGGGGGCACTGAAGCTTTCTTT
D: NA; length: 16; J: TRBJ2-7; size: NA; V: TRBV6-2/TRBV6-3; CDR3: CASTGDSSGQIYEQYF; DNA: TGTGCCAGCACCGGGGACTCCTCGGGACAAATCTACGAGCAGTACTTC
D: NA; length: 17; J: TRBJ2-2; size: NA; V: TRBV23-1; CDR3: CASSQSRLAPFGGELFF; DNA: TGCGCCAGCAGTCAATCGAGGCTAGCGCCATTTGGGGGGGAGCTGTTTTTT
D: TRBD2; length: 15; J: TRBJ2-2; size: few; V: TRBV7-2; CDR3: CASGQGLAGSGELFF; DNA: TGTGCCAGCGGCCAGGGTCTAGCGGGGTCCGGGGAGCTGTTTTTT
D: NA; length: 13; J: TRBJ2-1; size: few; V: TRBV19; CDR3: CASRGFSYNEQFF; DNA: TGTGCCAGTAGGGGATTCTCCTACAATGAGCAGTTCTTC
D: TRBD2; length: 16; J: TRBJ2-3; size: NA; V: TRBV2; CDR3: CASSDLASGVGDTQYF; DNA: TGTGCCAGCAGTGACCTGGCTAGCGGGGTGGGAGATACGCAGTATTTT
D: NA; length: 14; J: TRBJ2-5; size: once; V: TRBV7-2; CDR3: CASSFGSTQETQYF; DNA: TGTGCCAGCAGCTTTGGATCCACCCAAGAGACCCAGTACTTC
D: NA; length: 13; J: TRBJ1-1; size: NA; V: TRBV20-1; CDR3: CSAGDRQGTEAFF; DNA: TGCAGTGCTGGAGACCGGCAGGGCACTGAAGCTTTCTTT
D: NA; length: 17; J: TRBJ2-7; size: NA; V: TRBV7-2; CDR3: CASSLAFSSVRHYEQYF; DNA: TGTGCCAGCAGCTTAGCGTTCTCTAGCGTTCGTCACTACGAGCAGTACTTC
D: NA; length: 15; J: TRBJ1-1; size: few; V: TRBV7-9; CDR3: CVSRGQDANSAEAFF; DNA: TGTGTATCTCGTGGCCAAGATGCCAATTCCGCTGAAGCTTTCTTT
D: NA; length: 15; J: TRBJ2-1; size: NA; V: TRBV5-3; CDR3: CASRFHGGRRDEQFF; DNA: TGTGCCAGCAGATTTCATGGCGGAAGGCGCGATGAGCAGTTCTTC
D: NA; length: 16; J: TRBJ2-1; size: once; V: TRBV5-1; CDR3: CASSLIFGGGHNEQFF; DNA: TGCGCCAGCAGCTTGATATTCGGGGGCGGCCACAATGAGCAGTTCTTC
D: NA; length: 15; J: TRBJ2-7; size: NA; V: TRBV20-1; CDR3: CSASRRAGGDHEQYF; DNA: TGCAGTGCTTCTCGGAGGGCAGGGGGGGACCACGAGCAGTACTTC
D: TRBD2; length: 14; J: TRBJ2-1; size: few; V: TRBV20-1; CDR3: CSASRLADFNEQFF; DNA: TGCAGTGCTAGTCGACTAGCGGACTTCAATGAGCAGTTCTTC
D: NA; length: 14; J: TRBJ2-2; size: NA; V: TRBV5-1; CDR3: CASSGQTNTGELFF; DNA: TGCGCCAGCAGCGGGCAGACGAACACCGGGGAGCTGTTTTTT
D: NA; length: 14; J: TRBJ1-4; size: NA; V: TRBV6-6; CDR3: CASSYGQGDEKLFF; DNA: TGTGCCAGCAGTTACGGGCAGGGAGACGAAAAACTGTTTTTT
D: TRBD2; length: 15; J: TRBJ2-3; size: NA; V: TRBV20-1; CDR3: CSASLPAGGTDTQYF; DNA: TGCAGTGCTAGTCTCCCAGCGGGAGGGACAGATACGCAGTATTTT
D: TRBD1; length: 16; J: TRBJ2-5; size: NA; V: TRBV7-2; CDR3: CASSLVDRGSQETQYF; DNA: TGTGCCAGCAGCTTAGTCGACAGGGGGTCCCAAGAGACCCAGTACTTC
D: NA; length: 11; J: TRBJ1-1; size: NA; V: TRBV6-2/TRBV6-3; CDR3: CASTLGWRAFF; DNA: TGTGCCAGCACCCTGGGTTGGCGAGCTTTCTTT
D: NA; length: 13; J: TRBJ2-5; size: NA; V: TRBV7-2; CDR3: CASSYGREETQYF; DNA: TGTGCCAGCAGCTACGGACGGGAAGAGACCCAGTACTTC
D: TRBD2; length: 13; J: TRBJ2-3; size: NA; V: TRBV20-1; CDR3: CSAHSGEADTQYF; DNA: TGCAGTGCTCATAGCGGGGAAGCAGATACGCAGTATTTT
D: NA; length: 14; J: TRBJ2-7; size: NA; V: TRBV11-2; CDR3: CASSWGLRRDEQYF; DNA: TGTGCCAGCAGCTGGGGTCTCCGGAGGGACGAGCAGTACTTC
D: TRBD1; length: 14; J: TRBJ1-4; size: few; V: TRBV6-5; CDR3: CASSAGTGGEKLFF; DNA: TGTGCCAGCAGTGCCGGGACAGGGGGTGAAAAACTGTTTTTT
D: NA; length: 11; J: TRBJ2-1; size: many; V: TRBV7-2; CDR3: CASSPGNEQFF; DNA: TGTGCCAGCAGCCCCGGGAATGAGCAGTTCTTC
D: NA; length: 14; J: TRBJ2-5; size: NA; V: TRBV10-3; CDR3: CAISWDWAKETQYF; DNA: TGTGCCATCAGTTGGGACTGGGCCAAAGAGACCCAGTACTTC